The 18 T cell receptor beta chains reported below all come from one sample, sequenced in a study of blood T cells in healthy people across ages. Next came a second PCR, run for about 7 to 12 cycles, which used a sample-barcoded 5' primer along with a J-beta primer mix. TCRdb itself ran the 5' RACE reads through MiXCR, one entry per CDR3 protein. Counted here are some 1.4 million distinct CDR3 sequences, approximately 42% occurring once; the ten biggest clones make up 7.9%. The specimen was blood. These receptors all come from a woman aged 18-29 years in good health.

This clonotype was seen a few times. DNA of the CDR3: TGTGCCAGCAGTGAAGTTTGGAGCAATGAGCAGTTCTTC. Residues: CASSEVWSNEQFF. The chain recombines TRBV6-1 with TRBJ2-1; no reliable D call. Trimming took 1 base from V and 6 from J, leaving 7 bases between them. The CDR3 sequence is 13 residues long. Germline V gives CDR1 MNHNS, CDR2 SASEGT.

The V and J genes are TRBV7-9 and TRBJ1-4, with TRBD1 as a possible D gene (6 bases). The germline V gene has CDR1 SEHNR and CDR2 FQNEAQ (reference sequence). V was cut by 5 bases and J by 4 bases, with 14 bases left in between. This CDR3 is built from 15 residues. The CDR3 reads CASSAGGGLNEKLFF. The CDR3 DNA follows: TGTGCCAGCAGCGCTGGTGGGGGGCTTAATGAAAAACTGTTTTTT.

This clonotype occurred a few times. The chain uses TRBV6-1 and TRBJ2-7; the D is unclear. The closer fit of TRBJ2-5 to the DNA end suggests the J call may be wrong. This CDR3 comprises 13 residues. Germline V gives CDR1 MNHNS, CDR2 SASEGT. CDR3 in DNA: TGTGCCAGCAGTGAACAGGCCCCAGAGACCCAGTACTTC. Translated: CASSEQAPETQYF.

This clonotype has only a few counts. The V and J genes are TRBV2 and TRBJ2-3; 7 nucleotides agree with TRBD2. The CDR3 is 13 residues long. The J segment lost 4 bases and the V segment lost 7 bases, leaving 5 bases of the junction unmatched. The germline V gene has CDR1 SNHLY and CDR2 FYNNEI. DNA of the CDR3: TGTGCCAGCACCTCGACTAGCCCAGATACGCAGTATTTT. Its protein product is CASTSTSPDTQYF.

This clonotype was picked up a small number of times. The chain joins TRBV5-5 to TRBJ1-1; D is ambiguous. Trimming left V 4 bases short and J 3 bases short, with 10 bases between. CDR3 length: 13 residues. Germline lookup yields CDR1 SGHKS and CDR2 YYEKEE (reference sequence). The CDR3 coding sequence is TGTGCCAGCAGCGTGCTATGGGACACTGAAGCTTTCTTT. Translating gives CASSVLWDTEAFF.

This chain connects TRBV7-8 to TRBJ1-5, with 9 bases that match TRBD1. V dropped 2 bases and J dropped 3; count of bases not matched to a gene: 8. Germline lookup yields CDR1 SGHVS and CDR2 FQNEAQ. The CDR3 length is 17 residues. The CDR3, as DNA: TGTGCCAGCAGCTTACGGACAGGGGTCGTATCCAATCAGCCCCAGCATTTT. The encoded protein is CASSLRTGVVSNQPQHF.

As concerns this clonotype: It may be a read error: a sequence one base away is much more abundant. The V and J genes are TRBV7-7 and TRBJ2-3; TRBD2 matches 14 bases. Germline assignment: CDR1 SSHAT and CDR2 FNYEAQ (reference sequence). CDR3 length equals 14 residues. V dropped 5 bases and J dropped 8; count of bases not matched to a gene: 3. CDR3 loop: CASSPGLAGATQYF. As DNA, the CDR3 is TGTGCCAGCAGCCCGGGACTAGCGGGAGCTACGCAGTATTTT.

The V gene is TRBV7-8, the J gene TRBJ2-2, with D unresolved. The CDR3 loop spans 14 amino acids. V lost 10 bases and J 5 bases, leaving 17 bases between the germline ends. CDR1 SGHVS and CDR2 FQNEAQ come from the germline V gene. The CDR3 protein is CATRRATDTGELFF. The DNA of the CDR3 is TGTGCCACGCGCCGGGCAACGGATACCGGGGAGCTGTTTTTT.

The table lists this clonotype with a few counts. CDR3 bases: TGTGCCAGCAGTCCGGCGCGGGTCGAGCAGTACTTC. This codes for CASSPARVEQYF. This chain uses TRBV7-9 with TRBJ2-7, with D possibly TRBD2 on 5 matching bases. Germline V gives CDR1 SEHNR, CDR2 FQNEAQ (reference sequence). This CDR3 region has 12 residues. Trimming removed 6 bases from V and 6 bases from J, with 12 bases in between.

The genes are TRBV7-2 and TRBJ2-7, with TRBD2 matching 9 bases. The germline gives CDR1 SGHTA, CDR2 FQGNSA. The CDR3 spans 15 residues. V lost 2 bases and J lost 5; bases outside the gene matches: 7. This CDR3 reads CASSLRTSEAHEQYF. CDR3 in DNA: TGTGCCAGCAGCTTAAGGACTAGCGAGGCCCACGAGCAGTACTTC.

The chain combines TRBV3-1 with TRBJ1-2; D gene ambiguous. Between the trimmed V and J ends, which lost 0 bases and 7 bases, there was a span of 12 bases. Germline assignment: CDR1 LGHDT and CDR2 YNNKEL (reference sequence). CDR3 length equals 14 residues. CDR3 sequence: CASSQEMGAGGYTF. As DNA, the CDR3 is TGTGCCAGCAGCCAAGAGATGGGAGCGGGTGGCTACACCTTC.

This clonotype was seen a few times. The rearrangement uses TRBV7-9 and TRBJ2-5; 7 bases match TRBD2. V lost 5 bases and J lost 5; bases outside the gene matches: 8. The CDR3 contains 14 residues. Germline V gives CDR1 SEHNR, CDR2 FQNEAQ (reference sequence). CDR3 nucleotides: TGTGCCAGCAGCAAGTGGGGGGGAGGTGAGACCCAGTACTTC. Its translation: CASSKWGGGETQYF.

This clonotype was counted a few times. This chain links TRBV4-1 with TRBJ2-7; D is possibly TRBD2 (5 bases). The germline V gene encodes CDR1 MGHRA and CDR2 YSYEKL. The V end lost 4 bases, the J end lost 3 bases, and 13 bases lay between the germline ends. The CDR3 has 14 residues. CDR3 in DNA: TGCGCCAGCAGCCTCGCCTCGGGGAACTACGAGCAGTACTTC. As protein: CASSLASGNYEQYF.

This chain joins TRBV7-2 and TRBJ1-1; no reliable D call. Trimming stripped 5 bases from V and 10 bases from J, with 17 bases between. Germline V CDR1 and CDR2: SGHTA, FQGNSA. This CDR3 spans 13 amino acids. CDR3 DNA: TGTGCCAGCAGCAAACTGGGCCGGGGTGGAGCTTTCTTT. This encodes CASSKLGRGGAFF.

This clonotype was picked up a small number of times. The chain carries TRBV5-1 and TRBJ2-5; 9 positions agree with TRBD2. There are 16 residues in the CDR3. Germline loops: CDR1 SGHRS, CDR2 YFSETQ. With 3 bases clipped from V and 11 bases from J, the junction kept 17 bases outside the gene matches. CDR3 sequence: CASSSVAGVGYNEQYF. CDR3 in DNA: TGCGCCAGCAGCTCCGTAGCGGGAGTGGGGTACAATGAGCAGTACTTC.

This chain joins TRBV20-1 and TRBJ2-3; either TRBD1 or TRBD2 may fit D (5 bases each). The germline V gene has CDR1 DFQATT and CDR2 SNEGSKA (reference sequence). With 5 bases removed from V and 3 bases from J, the gap between germline ends came to 15 bases. This CDR3 spans 14 amino acids. The CDR3 nucleotides are TGCAGTGCTCTCCGGGACCCTGGGACAGATACGCAGTATTTT. It encodes CSALRDPGTDTQYF.

Only a few counts were recorded for this clonotype. The DNA for the CDR3 is TGCAGTGCTAGAGGGACGGAGAACTATGGCTACACCTTC. Protein sequence: CSARGTENYGYTF. The chain has TRBV20-1 and TRBJ1-2; no firm D call. Trimming removed 1 base from V and 2 bases from J, with 8 bases in between. The CDR3 runs 13 residues. Germline V gene sequence: CDR1 DFQATT, CDR2 SNEGSKA (reference sequence).

A word on this clonotype: Relative to the germline gene, one junction end is altered; a read error may explain this. The chain uses TRBV27 and TRBJ2-1, with 8 bases matching TRBD2. Germline CDR1 reads MNHEY; CDR2 reads SMNVEV (reference sequence). This CDR3 has 15 amino acids. DNA of the CDR3: TGTGCCAGCGGTTTAGCGGGGCGCGCCTACAATGAGCAGTTCTTC. The encoded protein is CASGLAGRAYNEQFF.